This note documents a single T cell receptor (beta chain) sequence. The sample belongs to a study of blood T cell repertoires in COVID-19. The wider study: T cells, B-cell-depleted T cells, or PBMCs supplied cDNA or gDNA.

Grouping used clinical history reported by participants in a survey and questionnaire. Cohort 3 recovered donors had two negative PCRs, clearance, or symptom resolution. Trimming shortened V by 4 bases and J by 0 bases, and 8 bases separated the two germline ends. CDR3 length: 14 residues. Germline loops: CDR1 SGHNT, CDR2 YYREEE (reference sequence). Method: immunoSEQ multiplex PCR; TCRdb's copy keeps in-frame clones and lacks some. The table includes some 170,000 clones, 70% to 85% detected once. V usage is TRBV5-4 and J usage is TRBJ1-3; no firm D call. The sequenced sample was PBMCs or T cells enriched from blood (not recorded which). This sequence originates from a woman in her forties or fifties who had recovered from COVID-19. CDR3 sequence reads: CASSQTTSGNTIYF. In DNA form, the CDR3 reads TGTGCCAGCAGCCAGACAACCTCTGGAAACACCATATATTTT. Full variable domain (remainder filled in from reference TRBV5-4 and TRBJ1-3): ETGVTQSPTHLIKTRGQQVTLRCSSQSGHNTVSWYQQALGQGPQFIFQYYREEENGRGNFPPRFSGLQFPNYSSELNVNALELDDSALYLCASSQTTSGNTIYFGEGSWLTVV.